This T cell receptor beta chain was obtained from a study of blood T cell repertoires in COVID-19. Across the study: From the United States, Italy and Spain came samples of acute and convalescent COVID-19. T cells, B-cell-depleted T cells, or PBMCs supplied cDNA or gDNA.

Libraries were prepared by immunoSEQ multiplex PCR; TCRdb keeps only in-frame clonotypes and omits some of them. Of 490,000 or so clones listed, less than 90% were seen once; the top ten hold around 7.9%. This clone occurred once. This CDR3 is 14 amino acids long. CDR1 SGHDN and CDR2 FVKESK come from the germline V gene. Trimming stripped 9 bases from V and 5 bases from J, with 16 bases between. The recovered donors of Cohort 3 showed two negative PCRs, clearance, or symptom resolution. Sample: PBMCs or T cells enriched from blood (not recorded which). The rearrangement joins TRBV14 to TRBJ1-4; the D gene is possibly TRBD1 (6 bases). This sequence originates from a woman in her sixties or seventies who had recovered from COVID-19. This CDR3 reads CASKSGVGNEKLFF. For the CDR3, the DNA is TGTGCCAGTAAATCAGGGGTGGGGAATGAAAAACTGTTTTTT.